The subject of this entry is one TCR beta chain. The antigen remains unidentified. These data come from a study of shared clonotypes between healthy human individuals. Study results and caveats: What naive subsets generally showed was a larger estimated richness than memory subsets showed.

As defined, naive CD8 cells were CD45RO-negative and positively selected for CCR7, with terminally differentiated effector memory CD45RA+ cells excluded. The length of the CDR3 is 19 residues. The V and J ends lost 4 bases and 4 bases respectively, with 26 bases between them. Germline V gene data show CDR1 as SGHRS and CDR2 as YFSETQ. Using approximately 200 ng DNA, some 30,000 T cell genomes, the sorted-subset replicate PCRs were run. Only in-frame clones appear in the TCRdb table, and some are missing; sequencing was by immunoSEQ multiplex PCR. The sample includes approximately 840,000 clones, 90% to 98% of them seen just once.

Input material: naive CD8+ T cells sorted from blood. This sequence joins TRBV5-1 and TRBJ2-2, with D maybe TRBD2 (5 bases). The receptor's source is a man younger than 45 in good health. The CDR3 sequence is CASSQNRLATISGTGELFF. The CDR3, as DNA: TGCGCCAGCAGCCAAAATCGGCTAGCCACGATTTCAGGCACCGGGGAGCTGTTTTTT.